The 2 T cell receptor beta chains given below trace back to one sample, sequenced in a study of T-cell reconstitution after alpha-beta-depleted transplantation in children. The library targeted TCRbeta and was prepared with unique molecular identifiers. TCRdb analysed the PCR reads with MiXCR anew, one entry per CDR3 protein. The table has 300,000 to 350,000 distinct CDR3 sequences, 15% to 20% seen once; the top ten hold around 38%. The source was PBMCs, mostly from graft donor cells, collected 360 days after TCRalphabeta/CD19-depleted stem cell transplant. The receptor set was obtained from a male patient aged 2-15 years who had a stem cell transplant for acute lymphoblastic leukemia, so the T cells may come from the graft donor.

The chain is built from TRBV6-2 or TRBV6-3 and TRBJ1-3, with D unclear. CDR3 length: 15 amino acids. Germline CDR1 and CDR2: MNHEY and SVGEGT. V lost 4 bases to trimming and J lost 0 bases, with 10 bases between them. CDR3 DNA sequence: TGTGCCAGCAGTTTACGGCTTCTCTCTGGAAACACCATATATTTT. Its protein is CASSLRLLSGNTIYF.

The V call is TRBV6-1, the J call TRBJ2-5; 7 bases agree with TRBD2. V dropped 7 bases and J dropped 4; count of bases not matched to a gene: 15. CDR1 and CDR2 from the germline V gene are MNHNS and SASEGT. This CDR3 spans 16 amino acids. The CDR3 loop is CASNPLRAGDLETQYF. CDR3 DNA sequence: TGTGCCAGCAATCCCCTAAGGGCGGGAGACCTAGAGACCCAGTACTTC.